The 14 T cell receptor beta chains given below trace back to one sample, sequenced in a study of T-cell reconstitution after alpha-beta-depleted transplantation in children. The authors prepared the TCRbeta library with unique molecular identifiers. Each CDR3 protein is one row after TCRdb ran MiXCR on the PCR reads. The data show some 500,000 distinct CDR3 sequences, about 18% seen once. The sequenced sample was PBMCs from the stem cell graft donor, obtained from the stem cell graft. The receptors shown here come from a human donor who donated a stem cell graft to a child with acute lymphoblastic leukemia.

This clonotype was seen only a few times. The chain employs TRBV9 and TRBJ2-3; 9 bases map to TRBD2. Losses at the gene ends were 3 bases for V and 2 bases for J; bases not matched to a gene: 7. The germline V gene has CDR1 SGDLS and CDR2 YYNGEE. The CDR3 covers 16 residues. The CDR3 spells CASSEGSSGTTDTQYF. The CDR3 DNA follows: TGTGCCAGCAGCGAGGGCTCTAGCGGGACCACAGATACGCAGTATTTT.

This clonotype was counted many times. The DNA for the CDR3 is TGTGCCAGCAGTGCGGGACCCAGAGCTTTCTTT. It yields the protein CASSAGPRAFF. The genes are TRBV6-2 or TRBV6-3 and TRBJ1-1; possibly TRBD1 for D (5 bases). This CDR3 comprises 11 residues. The germline CDR1 and CDR2 sequences are MNHEY and SVGEGT. Trimming pared 5 bases from V and 10 bases from J, leaving 11 bases between.

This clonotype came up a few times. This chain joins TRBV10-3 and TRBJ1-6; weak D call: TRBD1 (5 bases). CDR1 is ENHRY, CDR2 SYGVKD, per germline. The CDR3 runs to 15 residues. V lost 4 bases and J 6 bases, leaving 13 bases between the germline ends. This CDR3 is CAISARTIINSPLHF. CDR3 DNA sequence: TGTGCCATCAGTGCTCGGACAATAATTAATTCACCCCTCCACTTT.

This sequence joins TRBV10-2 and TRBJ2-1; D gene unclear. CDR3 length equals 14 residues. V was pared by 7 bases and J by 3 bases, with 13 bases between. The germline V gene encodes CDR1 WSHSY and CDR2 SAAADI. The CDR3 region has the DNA TGCGCCAGCATGGTCATGAGCTACTACAATGAGCAGTTCTTC. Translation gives CASMVMSYYNEQFF.

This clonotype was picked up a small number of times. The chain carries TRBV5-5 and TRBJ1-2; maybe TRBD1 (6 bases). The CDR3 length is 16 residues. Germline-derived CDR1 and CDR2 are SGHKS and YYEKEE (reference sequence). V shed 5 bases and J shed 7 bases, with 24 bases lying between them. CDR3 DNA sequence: TGTGCCAGCAGGGAGAGCTTGAGTACAGGGAGGGTTGGCTACACCTTC. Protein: CASRESLSTGRVGYTF.

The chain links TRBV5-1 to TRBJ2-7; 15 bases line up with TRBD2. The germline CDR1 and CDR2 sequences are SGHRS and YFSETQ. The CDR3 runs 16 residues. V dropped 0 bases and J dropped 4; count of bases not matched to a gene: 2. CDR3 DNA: TGCGCCAGCAGCTTGGTAGGGACTAGCGGGAGGTACGAGCAGTACTTC. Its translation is CASSLVGTSGRYEQYF.

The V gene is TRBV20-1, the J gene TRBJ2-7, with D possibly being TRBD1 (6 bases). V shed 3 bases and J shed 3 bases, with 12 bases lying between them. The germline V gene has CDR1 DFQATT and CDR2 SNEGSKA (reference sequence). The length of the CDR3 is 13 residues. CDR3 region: CSARTGSHYEQYF. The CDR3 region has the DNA TGCAGTGCTAGGACAGGCTCACACTACGAGCAGTACTTC.

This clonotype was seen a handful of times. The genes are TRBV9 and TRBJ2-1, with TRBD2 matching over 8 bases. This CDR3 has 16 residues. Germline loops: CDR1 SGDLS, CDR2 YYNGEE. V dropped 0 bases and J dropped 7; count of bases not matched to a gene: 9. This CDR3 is CASSVAGGPRGNEQFF. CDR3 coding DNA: TGTGCCAGCAGCGTAGCGGGAGGGCCCCGGGGGAATGAGCAGTTCTTC. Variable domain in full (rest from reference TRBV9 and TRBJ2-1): DSGVTQTPKHLITATGQRVTLRCSPRSGDLSVYWYQQSLDQGLQFLIQYYNGEERAKGNILERFSAQQFPDLHSELNLSSLELGDSALYFCASSVAGGPRGNEQFFGPGTRLTVL.

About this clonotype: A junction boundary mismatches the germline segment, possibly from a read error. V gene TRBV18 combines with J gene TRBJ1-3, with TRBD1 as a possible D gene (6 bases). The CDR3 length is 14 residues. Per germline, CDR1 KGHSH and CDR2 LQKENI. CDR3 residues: CASSPTGPGNTVYF. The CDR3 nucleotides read TGTGCCAGCTCCCCTACAGGGCCTGGAAACACCGTATATTTT.

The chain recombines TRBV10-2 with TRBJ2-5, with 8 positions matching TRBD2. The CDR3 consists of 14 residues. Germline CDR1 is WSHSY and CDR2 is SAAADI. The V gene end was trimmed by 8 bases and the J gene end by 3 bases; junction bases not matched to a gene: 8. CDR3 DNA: TGCGCCAGCGGCGGACTAGCTGAGAAAGAGACCCAGTACTTC. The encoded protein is CASGGLAEKETQYF.

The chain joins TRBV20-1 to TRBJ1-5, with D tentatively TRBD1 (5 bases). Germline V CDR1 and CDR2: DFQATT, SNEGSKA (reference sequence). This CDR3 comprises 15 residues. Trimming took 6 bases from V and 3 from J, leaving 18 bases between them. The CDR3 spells CSAVSRDRINQPQHF. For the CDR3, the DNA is TGCAGTGCAGTCTCACGGGACCGAATCAATCAGCCCCAGCATTTT.

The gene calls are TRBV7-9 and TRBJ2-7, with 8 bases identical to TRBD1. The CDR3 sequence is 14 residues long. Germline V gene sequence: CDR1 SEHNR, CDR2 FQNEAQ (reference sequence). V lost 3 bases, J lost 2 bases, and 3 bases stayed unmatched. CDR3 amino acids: CASSLTGVPYEQYF. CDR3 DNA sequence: TGTGCCAGCAGCTTGACAGGGGTCCCCTACGAGCAGTACTTC.

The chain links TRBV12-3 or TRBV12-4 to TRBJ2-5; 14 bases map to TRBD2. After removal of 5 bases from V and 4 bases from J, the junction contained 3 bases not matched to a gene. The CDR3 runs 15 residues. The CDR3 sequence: CASSQGLAGAETQYF. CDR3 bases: TGTGCCAGCAGTCAGGGACTAGCGGGAGCAGAGACCCAGTACTTC.

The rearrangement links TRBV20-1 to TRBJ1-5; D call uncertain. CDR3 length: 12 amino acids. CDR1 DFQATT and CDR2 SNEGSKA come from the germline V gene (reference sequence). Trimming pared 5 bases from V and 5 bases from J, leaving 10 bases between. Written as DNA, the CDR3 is TGCAGTGCTGAGGGAGGGCATCAGCCCCAGCATTTT. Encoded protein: CSAEGGHQPQHF.